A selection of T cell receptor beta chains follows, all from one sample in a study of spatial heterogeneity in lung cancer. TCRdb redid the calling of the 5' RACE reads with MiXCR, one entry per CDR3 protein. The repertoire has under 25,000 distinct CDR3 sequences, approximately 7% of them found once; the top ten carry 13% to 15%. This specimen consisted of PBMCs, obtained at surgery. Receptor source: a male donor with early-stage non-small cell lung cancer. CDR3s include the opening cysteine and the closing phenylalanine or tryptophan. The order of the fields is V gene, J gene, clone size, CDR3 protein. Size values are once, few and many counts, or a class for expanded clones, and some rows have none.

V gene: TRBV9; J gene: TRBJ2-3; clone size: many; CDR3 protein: CASSAREGSSADTQYF
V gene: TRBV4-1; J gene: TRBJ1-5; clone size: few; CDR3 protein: CASSQAGGLNNQPQHF
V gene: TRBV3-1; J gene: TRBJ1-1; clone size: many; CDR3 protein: CASSQFGRGMNTEAFF
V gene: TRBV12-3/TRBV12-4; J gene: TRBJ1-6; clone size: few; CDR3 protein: CASSLARHRALHF
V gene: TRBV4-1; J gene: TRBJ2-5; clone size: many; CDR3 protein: CASSRGTGGQETQYF
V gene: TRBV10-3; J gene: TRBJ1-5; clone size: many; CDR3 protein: CAISQESNQPQHF
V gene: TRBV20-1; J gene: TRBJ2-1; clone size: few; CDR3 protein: CSARDPRGGHNEQFF
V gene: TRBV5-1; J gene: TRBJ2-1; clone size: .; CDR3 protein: CASTRDSSYNEQFF
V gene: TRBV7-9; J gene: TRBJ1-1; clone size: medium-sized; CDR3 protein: CASSLLRRGQSEAFF
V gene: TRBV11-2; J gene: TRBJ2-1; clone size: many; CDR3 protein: CASSSFGGGNNEQFF
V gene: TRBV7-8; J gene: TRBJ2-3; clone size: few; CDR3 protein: CASSLIGTAGPQYF
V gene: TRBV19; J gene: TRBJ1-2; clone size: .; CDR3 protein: CASSIAPGQYGYTF
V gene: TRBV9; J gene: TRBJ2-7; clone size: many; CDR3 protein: CASSPMGDEQYF
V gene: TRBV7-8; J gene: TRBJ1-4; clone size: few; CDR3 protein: CASSFRQGNEKLFF
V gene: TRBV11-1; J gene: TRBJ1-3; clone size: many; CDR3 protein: CASSPGGSSSGNTIYF
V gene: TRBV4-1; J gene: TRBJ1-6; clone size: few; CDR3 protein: CASSQDPSTNSPLHF
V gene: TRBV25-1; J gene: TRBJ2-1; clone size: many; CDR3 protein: CASSERLRGREQFF
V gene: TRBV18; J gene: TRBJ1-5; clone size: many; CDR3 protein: CASSPAGAGNQPQHF
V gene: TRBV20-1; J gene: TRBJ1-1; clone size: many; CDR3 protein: CSARSPWGTEAFF
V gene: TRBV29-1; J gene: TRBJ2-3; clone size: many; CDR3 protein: CSVEVEGGRTDTQYF
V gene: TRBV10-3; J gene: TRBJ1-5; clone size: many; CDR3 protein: CAISGGREQPQHF
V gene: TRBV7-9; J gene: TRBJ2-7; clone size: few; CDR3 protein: CASSSGTSGLGQYF
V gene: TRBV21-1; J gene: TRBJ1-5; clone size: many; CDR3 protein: CARQGFDQPQHF
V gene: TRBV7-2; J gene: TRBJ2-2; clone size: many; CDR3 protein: CASSFGVWGTGELFF
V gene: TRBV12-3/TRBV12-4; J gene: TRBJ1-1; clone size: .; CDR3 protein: CASSFQDYTEAFF
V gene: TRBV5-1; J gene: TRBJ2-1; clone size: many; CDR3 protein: CASSLEDSYNEQFF
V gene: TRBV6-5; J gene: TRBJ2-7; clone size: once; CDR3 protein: CASSPPSLEEQYF
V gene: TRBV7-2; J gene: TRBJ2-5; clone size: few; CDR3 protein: CASSSGLAGETQYF
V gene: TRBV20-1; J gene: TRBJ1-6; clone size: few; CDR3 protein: CSARDRRRTSGNSPLHF
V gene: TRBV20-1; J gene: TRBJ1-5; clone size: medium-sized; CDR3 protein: CSAGLPQHF
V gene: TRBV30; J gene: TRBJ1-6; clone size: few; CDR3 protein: CAWSVGPSPYNSPLHF
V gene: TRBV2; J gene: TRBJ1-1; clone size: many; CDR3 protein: CASSRGPGSGNTEAFF
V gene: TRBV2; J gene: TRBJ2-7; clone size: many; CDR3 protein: CASSSREFGEQYF
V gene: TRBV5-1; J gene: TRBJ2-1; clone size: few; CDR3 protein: CASSLAGRDFEQFF
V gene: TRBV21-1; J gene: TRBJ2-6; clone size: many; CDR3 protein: CASSFRGLGANVLTF
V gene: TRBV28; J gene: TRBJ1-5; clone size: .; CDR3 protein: CASRLQGARDQPQHF
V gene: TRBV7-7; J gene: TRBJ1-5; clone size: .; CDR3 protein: CASSSGLGQPQHF
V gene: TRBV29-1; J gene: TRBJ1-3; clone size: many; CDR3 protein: CSVRPSSGNTIYF
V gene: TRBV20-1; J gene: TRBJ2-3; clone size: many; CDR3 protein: CSASIRRAAGTQYF
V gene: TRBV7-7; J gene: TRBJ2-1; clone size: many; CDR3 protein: CASSLYSGDEQFF
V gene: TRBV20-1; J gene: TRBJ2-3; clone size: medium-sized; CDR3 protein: CSARGRTRASTDTQYF
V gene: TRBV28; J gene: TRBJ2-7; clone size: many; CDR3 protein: CASSIQTGTTEQYF
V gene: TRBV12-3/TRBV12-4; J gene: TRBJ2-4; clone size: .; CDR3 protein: CASSPSGLAKNIQYF
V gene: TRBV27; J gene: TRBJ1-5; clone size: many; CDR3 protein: CASSLTGYQPQHF
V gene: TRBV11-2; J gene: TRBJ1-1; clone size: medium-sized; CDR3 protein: CASSRTGVNTEAFF
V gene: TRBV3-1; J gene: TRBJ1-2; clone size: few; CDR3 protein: CASSQGGWAGKHPLYGYTF
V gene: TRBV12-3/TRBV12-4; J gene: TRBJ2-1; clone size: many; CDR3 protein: CASSLALPVGEQFF
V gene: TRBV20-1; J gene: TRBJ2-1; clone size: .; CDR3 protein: CSASLGALSYNEQFF
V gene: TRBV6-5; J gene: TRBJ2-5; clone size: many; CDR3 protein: CASAPRGMDPKETQYF
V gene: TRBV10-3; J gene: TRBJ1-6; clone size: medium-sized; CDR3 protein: CAIKGQGASPLHF
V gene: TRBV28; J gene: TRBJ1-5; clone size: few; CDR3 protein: CASSLVQGARGQPQHF
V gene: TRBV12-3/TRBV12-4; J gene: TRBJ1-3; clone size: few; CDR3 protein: CASSWTGTFRNTIYF
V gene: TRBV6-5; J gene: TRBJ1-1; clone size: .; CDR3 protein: CASTPQGVKAEAFF
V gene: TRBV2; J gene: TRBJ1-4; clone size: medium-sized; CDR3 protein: CASRPNNQGEKLFF